This paragraph reports one TCR beta chain. Antigen specificity is unknown. J gave up 7 bases and V 4 bases, and 9 bases lay outside the gene matches. The CDR3 sequence is 16 residues long. The germline CDR1 and CDR2 sequences are SGHDN and FVKESK. Time point of the sample: week 23, last vaccination. Topical imiquimod accompanied each vaccine dose, which consisted of 300 ug of mutant IDH1 20-mer peptide. The entry originates in a study of a mutant IDH1 vaccine in newly diagnosed glioma. Study information: Vaccination followed radiotherapy alone by 4-6 weeks, or accompanied temozolomide cycles. Treated patients had a mean age of 40.4 years and an approximately 62% male, approximately 38% female split. Previous treatment comprised radiotherapy, temozolomide, or both, mostly both. Whole-study results and caveats: Over 85% of patients showed vaccine-induced immune responses across multiple MHC alleles.

TCRdb keeps only in-frame clones here, not all; method: immunoSEQ multiplex PCR. Counted here are around 39,000 clones, about 81% occurring once; the ten biggest clones make up 2.4%. The sample consisted of PBMCs, taken from a glioma patient whose treatment included an IDH1 peptide vaccine. The chain recombines TRBV14 with TRBJ2-1; 11 bases map to TRBD2. This receptor was identified in a woman aged 18-29 years with glioma. Some clones in this sample may be carry-over from other donors' samples. The CDR3 bases are TGTGCCAGCAGCCCCCAGGGGGCTAGCGGGAGGAATGAGCAGTTCTTC. Its translation: CASSPQGASGRNEQFF.